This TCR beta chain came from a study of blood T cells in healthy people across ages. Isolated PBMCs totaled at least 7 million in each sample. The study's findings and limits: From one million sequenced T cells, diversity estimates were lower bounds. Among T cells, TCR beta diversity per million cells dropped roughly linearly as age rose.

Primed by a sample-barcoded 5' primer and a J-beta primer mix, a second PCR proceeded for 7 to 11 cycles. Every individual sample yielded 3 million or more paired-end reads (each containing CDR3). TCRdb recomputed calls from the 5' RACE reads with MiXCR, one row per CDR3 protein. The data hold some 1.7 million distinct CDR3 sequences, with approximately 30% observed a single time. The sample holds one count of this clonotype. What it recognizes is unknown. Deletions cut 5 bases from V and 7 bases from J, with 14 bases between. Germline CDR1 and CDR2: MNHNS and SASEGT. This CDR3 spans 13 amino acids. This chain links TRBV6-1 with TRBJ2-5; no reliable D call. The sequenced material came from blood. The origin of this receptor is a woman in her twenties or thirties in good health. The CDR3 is CASSPDAAGTQYF. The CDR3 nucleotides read TGTGCCAGCAGTCCGGACGCCGCCGGGACCCAGTACTTC.